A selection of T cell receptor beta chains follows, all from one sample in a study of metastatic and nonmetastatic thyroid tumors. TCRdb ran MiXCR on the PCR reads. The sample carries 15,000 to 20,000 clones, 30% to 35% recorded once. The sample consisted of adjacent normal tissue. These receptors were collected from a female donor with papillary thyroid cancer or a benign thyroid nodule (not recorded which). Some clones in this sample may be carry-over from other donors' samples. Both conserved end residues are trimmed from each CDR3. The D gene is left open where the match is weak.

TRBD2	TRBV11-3	ASSLGLGSGRAPRDEQF
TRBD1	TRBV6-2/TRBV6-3	ASSYRDRSDEQY
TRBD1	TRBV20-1	SARDRGTAGQPQH
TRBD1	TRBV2	ASSGTGSGETQY
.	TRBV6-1	ASSGVADYNEQF
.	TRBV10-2	ASSVSLNEQF
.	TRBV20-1	SAEESNYGYT
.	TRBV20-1	SARDPADRNTEAF
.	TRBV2	ASSETGSGELF
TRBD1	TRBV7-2	ASSWGQGGAYEQY
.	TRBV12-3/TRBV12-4	ASSFSGALNTEAF
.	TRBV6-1	ASTGGGGEQY
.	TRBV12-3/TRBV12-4	ASSKADQETQY